The 19 T cell receptor beta chains below come from one sample, sequenced in a study of cytomegalovirus exposure and HLA in healthy donors. Use of 60 Vbeta and 13 Jbeta primers characterized the PCR. Profiling relied on immunoSEQ multiplex PCR, and the TCRdb table lists in-frame clones only, not all of them. Counted here are 150,000 to 200,000 clones, around four fifths occurring once; the ten biggest clones make up around 4.8%. The material sequenced was PBMCs. The receptors were gathered from a girl aged 5-17 years in good health and CMV-seropositive.

The CDR3 protein is CASRRDRVTEAFF. CDR3 bases: TGTGCCAGCCGCCGGGACAGGGTCACTGAAGCTTTCTTT. The rearrangement uses TRBV19 and TRBJ1-1, with 9 bases lining up with TRBD1. Germline values: CDR1 LNHDA, CDR2 SQIVND (reference sequence). CDR3 length equals 13 residues. J gave up 4 bases and V 9 bases, and 6 bases lay outside the gene matches.

The chain carries TRBV7-8 and TRBJ1-1; D is undetermined. Germline CDR1 reads SGHVS; CDR2 reads FQNEAQ. The CDR3 has 15 residues. V dropped 5 bases and J dropped 0 bases, with 13 bases sitting between them. DNA of the CDR3: TGTGCCAGCAGCCCCACCAAAAACTTGAACACTGAAGCTTTCTTT. Amino acid sequence: CASSPTKNLNTEAFF.

The chain couples TRBV5-1 to TRBJ2-1, with TRBD2 matching over 9 bases. Looked up from germline, CDR1 is SGHRS and CDR2 is YFSETQ. J lost 6 bases, V lost 0 bases, and 1 base had no gene match. The CDR3 is 14 amino acids. The CDR3 nucleotides are TGCGCCAGCAGCTTGGTAGCGGGGGTCAATGAGCAGTTCTTC. Protein sequence: CASSLVAGVNEQFF.

V gene TRBV7-8 combines with J gene TRBJ2-7; 8 nucleotides agree with TRBD2. Trimming cost V 5 bases and J 2 bases; bases outside gene matches: 5. The CDR3 runs to 14 residues. Per the germline V gene, CDR1 is SGHVS and CDR2 is FQNEAQ. The CDR3 here is CASSLSGVTYEQYF. The CDR3 region has the DNA TGTGCCAGCAGCCTTAGCGGGGTAACCTACGAGCAGTACTTC.

This chain joins TRBV28 and TRBJ1-2, with no clear D. The ends were cut back, 8 bases at V and 0 bases at J, with 13 bases in the middle. Germline-derived CDR1 and CDR2 are MDHEN and SYDVKM. The CDR3 runs 14 residues. The CDR3 sequence is CASSTGVANYGYTF. The CDR3 DNA is TGTGCCAGCTCCACGGGAGTAGCTAACTATGGCTACACCTTC.

The chain recombines TRBV4-1 with TRBJ2-3, with 8 bases identical to TRBD2. The CDR3 runs 17 residues. Trimming removed 0 bases from V and 1 base from J; junction bases left unmatched: 6. The germline CDR1 and CDR2 sequences are MGHRA and YSYEKL. Here the CDR3 DNA reads TGCGCCAGCAGCCAAGATCATACAGCGGGGGGCACAGATACGCAGTATTTT. This translates into CASSQDHTAGGTDTQYF.

CDR3 in DNA: TGCAGCGTTCTTTTAGTCGGACAGGAGATTTTCTATGGCTACACCTTC. This sequence encodes CSVLLVGQEIFYGYTF. The chain recombines TRBV29-1 with TRBJ1-2, with 7 bases aligning to TRBD1. Trimming at V came to 5 bases and at J to 4 bases, leaving 16 bases not matched to a gene. The CDR3 length is 16 residues. CDR1 and CDR2 from the germline V gene are SQVTM and ANQGSEA.

V gene TRBV2 combines with J gene TRBJ1-1; a weak D match, TRBD1 (5 bases). Trimming cost V 4 bases and J 4 bases, with 13 bases left between them. The CDR3 consists of 14 residues. Per the germline V gene, CDR1 is SNHLY and CDR2 is FYNNEI. The DNA of the CDR3 is TGTGCCAGCAGTGTTCTGGTGGGGGGCACTGAAGCTTTCTTT. This translates into CASSVLVGGTEAFF.

The chain joins TRBV5-6 to TRBJ2-7; tentative D call: TRBD2 (6 bases). V was clipped by 0 bases and J by 6 bases, with 10 bases between them. CDR3 size: 13 residues. Per the germline V gene, CDR1 is SGHDT and CDR2 is YYEEEE. The chain's CDR3 is CASSLGRRVEQYF. CDR3 DNA sequence: TGTGCCAGCAGCTTGGGTAGGAGGGTCGAGCAGTACTTC. Combining the CDR3 with reference TRBV5-6 and TRBJ2-7 gives the whole variable domain DAGVTQSPTHLIKTRGQQVTLRCSPKSGHDTVSWYQQALGQGPQFIFQYYEEEERQRGNFPDRFSGHQFPNYSSELNVNALLLGDSALYLCASSLGRRVEQYFGPGTRLTVT.

The chain has TRBV11-2 and TRBJ1-2, with TRBD1 matching over 7 bases. This CDR3 comprises 15 residues. The germline CDR1 and CDR2 sequences are SGHAT and FQNNGV. The V and J ends lost 1 base and 8 bases, in that order; junction bases with no gene match: 10. In DNA, the CDR3 is TGTGCCAGCAGCTTAGTCCGGCGACAGGGTAGCGGCTACACCTTC. Its translation is CASSLVRRQGSGYTF.

The sample holds a few counts of this clone. The V and J genes are TRBV29-1 and TRBJ1-1; D unclear. Trimming cost V 2 bases and J 1 base, with 8 bases left between them. The germline CDR1 and CDR2 sequences are SQVTM and ANQGSEA. This CDR3 region has 13 residues. CDR3 sequence reads: CSVERSPNTEAFF. The CDR3 DNA follows: TGCAGCGTTGAACGGAGCCCGAACACTGAAGCTTTCTTT.

This chain uses TRBV9 with TRBJ2-7, with D possibly matching TRBD2 (6 bases). This CDR3 region has 16 residues. V lost 4 bases, J lost 0 bases, and 17 bases lay in between. Per the germline V gene, CDR1 is SGDLS and CDR2 is YYNGEE. CDR3 region: CASSPRDFPSSYEQYF. In nucleotides, the CDR3 is TGTGCCAGCAGCCCTCGGGACTTCCCTAGCTCCTACGAGCAGTACTTC.

This chain joins TRBV5-6 and TRBJ1-5, with unresolved D. This CDR3 comprises 12 residues. The V and J ends lost 0 bases and 6 bases respectively, with 4 bases between them. CDR1 and CDR2 from the germline V gene are SGHDT and YYEEEE. Here the CDR3 reads CASSLGSQPQHF. The CDR3 bases are TGTGCCAGCAGCTTGGGGAGTCAGCCCCAGCATTTT.

The chain is built from TRBV29-1 and TRBJ2-1; possibly TRBD1 for D (5 bases). Per the germline V gene, CDR1 is SQVTM and CDR2 is ANQGSEA. The V and J ends lost 3 bases and 7 bases respectively, with 10 bases between them. The CDR3 is made up of 12 amino acids. The CDR3: CSVDQGPNEQFF. The CDR3 coding sequence is TGCAGCGTTGATCAGGGCCCTAATGAGCAGTTCTTC.

This clone occurred once. The genes are TRBV11-2 and TRBJ1-1; maybe TRBD1 (6 bases). CDR3 length: 12 amino acids. Between the trimmed V and J ends, which lost 7 bases and 7 bases, there was a span of 13 bases. Germline V CDR1 and CDR2: SGHAT, FQNNGV. The CDR3 protein is CASTERGFEAFF. As DNA, the CDR3 is TGTGCCAGCACCGAGAGGGGGTTTGAAGCTTTCTTT.

This clone was observed a few times. This chain uses TRBV6-4 with TRBJ2-3; TRBD1 agrees at 9 bases. The CDR3 consists of 14 residues. CDR1 is MRHNA and CDR2 is SNTAGT in the germline V gene. J was trimmed by 3 bases and V by 3 bases; bases with no gene match: 1. CDR3 in amino acids: CASSEGQGTDTQYF. CDR3 bases: TGTGCCAGCAGTGAGGGACAGGGAACAGATACGCAGTATTTT.

This clone was seen only once. The chain recombines TRBV2 with TRBJ1-5; possibly TRBD1 for D (5 bases). Germline V gives CDR1 SNHLY, CDR2 FYNNEI. V was pared by 3 bases and J by 4 bases, with 10 bases between. The CDR3 is 14 amino acids. Written as DNA, the CDR3 is TGTGCCAGCAGTGACGTGACAGAAAATCAGCCCCAGCATTTT. Protein: CASSDVTENQPQHF. The whole variable domain, remainder taken from reference TRBV2 and TRBJ1-5, is EPEVTQTPSHQVTQMGQEVILRCVPISNHLYFYWYRQILGQKVEFLVSFYNNEISEKSEIFDDQFSVERPDGSNFTLKIRSTKLEDSAMYFCASSDVTENQPQHFGDGTRLSIL.

The chain has TRBV27 and TRBJ2-2; 12 bases are shared with TRBD2. The length of the CDR3 is 17 residues. V trimming: 2 bases; J trimming: 7 bases; junction bases outside the gene matches: 8. Germline values: CDR1 MNHEY, CDR2 SMNVEV (reference sequence). The CDR3 DNA reads as TGTGCCAGCAGTTTAAGGCTAGCGGGGGGGAAAGGCGGGGAGCTGTTTTTT. Translating gives CASSLRLAGGKGGELFF.

The chain is built from TRBV30 and TRBJ2-1; D is uncertain. V lost 1 base and J lost 3, with 7 bases in between. The germline V gene encodes CDR1 GTSNPN and CDR2 SVGIG (reference sequence). The CDR3 spans 13 residues. The CDR3 spells CAWSGQGYNEQFF. The CDR3, as DNA: TGTGCCTGGAGTGGACAAGGCTACAATGAGCAGTTCTTC.